This note documents a single T cell receptor beta chain sequence. Its cognate antigen has yet to be identified. No quality values exist for individual bases; no much larger clone is one base distant. Blood RNA was extracted from unsorted whole blood with TRIzol reagent; germline DNA came from the DNeasy Blood & Tissue kit. Chronic HBV infection was present in the patients, and the patients were treatment-naive at sampling. Before surgery, about 4 milliliters of peripheral blood were collected into K2EDTA tubes. The data belong to a study of tumor-infiltrating lymphocytes in primary liver carcinoma (dated by TCRdb to between 2016 and 2019). Turning to the overall study: Between November 2015 and March 2016, five patients in China with histopathologically diagnosed primary liver carcinoma had their tumors surgically resected. Samples yielded roughly 3.65 to 7.13 million productive TCRbeta reads; read depth did not differ significantly between tissue types. Reproducibility between technical replicate repertoires was high, with correlation coefficients above 0.95 and mean shared-clone rates roughly 0.86. The tumors of the five patients were staged as T1-T3 N0M0, with maximum diameters ranging from about 4 to 10 cm. The study combined TCRbeta repertoire sequencing, expression microarrays and whole-exome sequencing across five regions of each liver tumor, with adjacent normal tissue and blood. Hepatocellular carcinoma (four) or combined HCC and intrahepatic cholangiocarcinoma (one) was present in the five patients, who were three men and two women aged 30 to 69 years. A total of about 35 specimens from 5 patients underwent TCRbeta repertoire sequencing, comprising about 25 tumor regions, 5 adjacent noncancerous liver tissues and 5 peripheral blood samples. What the work shows at the level of the full study, not this receptor alone: The top 250 clones accounted for a significantly greater share of the repertoire in tumors than in blood (p = 0.039). With just a few patients in the study, the authors point out that the findings should be validated in a larger study. Repertoire overlap was higher between tumor regions (mean approximately 36%) than tumor-adjacent (approximately 17%) or tumor-blood (approximately 15%) pairs, consistent with antigen-driven expansion. Because the samples were bulk and unsorted, CD4+ and CD8+ T cell repertoires could not be compared. Only the TCR beta chain was sequenced, which likely underestimates true repertoire diversity because unpaired alpha chains were not captured.

The germline ends are 16 bases apart after V is trimmed by 4 bases and J by 7 bases. From the cysteine up to the phenylalanine, the CDR3 has a length of 14 residues. The entry retains the CDR3 DNA only, 42 bases that are in frame from base 1. Looking up the germline V gene (reference sequence) yields CDR1 MNHNY and CDR2 SVGAGI. Using a constant-region primer and ProtoScript II reverse transcriptase, TCRbeta-specific cDNA was reverse-transcribed from roughly 500 ng total RNA. Three nested multiplex PCR rounds, following a slightly modified ARM-PCR procedure, were used to build the TCRbeta libraries. The first two PCR rounds used multiplex TRBV1-TRBV30 forward primers with a Cbeta reverse primer, each for roughly 11 cycles. A final 25-cycle PCR with Deep VentR polymerase added sample barcodes and Illumina adapters. Before sequencing, amplicons between 200 and 500 bp were purified from gel using a QIAquick gel extraction kit. The TCRbeta amplicons were sequenced with 250-bp paired-end reads on an Illumina HiSeq 2500. The published analysis was carried out like this. Reads were quality-trimmed with Trimmomatic v0.33, and paired reads were merged with FLASH v1.2.11 to recover full CDR3 sequences. MiGEC v1.2.1b assigned V, D and J germline segments to the rearranged TCRbeta sequences. Clonotype statistics and Shannon-Wiener diversity indices were computed with VDJtools v1.0.0. To cut down on sampling bias, every analysis after diversity analysis relied on just the 250 most abundant clonotypes from each sample. The public reads were run again by TCRdb, first through fastp at Q25 and then through MiXCR, and only productive beta chains were kept. Rows matching on CDR3 protein sequence are summarized as one entry with the most common DNA and genes. What appears here as the V and J calls and clone size reflects TCRdb's work, not the paper's. This sample is represented by 190,000 or so distinct CDR3 sequences; 65% of them were singletons. Around 7.1% of the sample is held by the ten biggest clonotypes.

Sequenced: peripheral blood. The rearrangement combines TRBV6-6 with TRBJ1-2; too little of a D gene remains to name it. This clonotype was sampled from a woman aged 55 to 70 with primary liver carcinoma and hepatitis B virus infection. The sequenced DNA: TGTGCCAGCAGTTCGGAGAGGGTTAGGCGTGGCTACACCTTC. Translation gives CASSSERVRRGYTF.